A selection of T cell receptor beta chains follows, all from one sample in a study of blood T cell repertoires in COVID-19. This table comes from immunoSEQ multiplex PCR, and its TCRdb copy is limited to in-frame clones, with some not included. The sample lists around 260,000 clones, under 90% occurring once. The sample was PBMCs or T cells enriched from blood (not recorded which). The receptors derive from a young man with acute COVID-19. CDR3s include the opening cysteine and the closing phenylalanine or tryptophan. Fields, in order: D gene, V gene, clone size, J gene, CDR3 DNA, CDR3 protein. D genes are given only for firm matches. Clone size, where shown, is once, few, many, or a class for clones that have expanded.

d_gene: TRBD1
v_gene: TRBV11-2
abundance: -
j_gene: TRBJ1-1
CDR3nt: TGTGCCAGCAGCTCAGCCCGACAGGGGGGGAACCCTGAAGCTTTCTTT
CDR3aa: CASSSARQGGNPEAFF

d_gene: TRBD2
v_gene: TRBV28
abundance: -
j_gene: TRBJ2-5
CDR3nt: TGTGCCAGCAGTCCGCTGACTAGCCTCGAGACCCAGTACTTC
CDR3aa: CASSPLTSLETQYF

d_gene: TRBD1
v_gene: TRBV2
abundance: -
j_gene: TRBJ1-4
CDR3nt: TGTGCCAGCAGAGAAACAGGGGCAACTAATGAAAAACTGTTTTTT
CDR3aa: CASRETGATNEKLFF

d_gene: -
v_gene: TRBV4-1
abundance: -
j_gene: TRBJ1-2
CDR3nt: TGCGCCAGCAGCCAAGATCGGGGACACAGTTATGGCTACACCTTC
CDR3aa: CASSQDRGHSYGYTF

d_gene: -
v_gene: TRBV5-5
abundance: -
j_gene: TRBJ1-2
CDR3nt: TGTGCCAGCAGCTCGGGGGGGCTTATAGGCTACACCTTC
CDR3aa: CASSSGGLIGYTF

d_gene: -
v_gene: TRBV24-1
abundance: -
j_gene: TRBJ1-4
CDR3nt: TGTGCCACCAGTGACCCCGGGACTAACACTGAAAAACTGTTTTTT
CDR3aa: CATSDPGTNTEKLFF

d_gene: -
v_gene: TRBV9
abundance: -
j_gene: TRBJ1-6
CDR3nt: TGTGCCAGCAGCGTAGGGCGGAATTCACCCCTCCACTTT
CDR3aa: CASSVGRNSPLHF

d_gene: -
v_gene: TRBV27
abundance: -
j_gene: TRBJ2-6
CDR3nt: TGTGCCAGCAGGGTAGCGTTCGCCAACGTCCTGACTTTC
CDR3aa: CASRVAFANVLTF

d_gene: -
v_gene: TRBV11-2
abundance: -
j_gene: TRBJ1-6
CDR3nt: TGTGCCAGCAGCCCATCCCCCTGGCGGGGAGGTTCACCCCTCCACTTT
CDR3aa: CASSPSPWRGGSPLHF

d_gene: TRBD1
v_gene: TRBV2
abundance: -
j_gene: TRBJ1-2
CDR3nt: TGTGCCAGCAGCGGCGACAGGGCCTATGGCTACACCTTC
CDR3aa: CASSGDRAYGYTF

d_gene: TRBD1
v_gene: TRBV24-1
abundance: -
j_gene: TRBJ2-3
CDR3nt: TGTGCCACCAGGGACAGGGGAGACGCAGATACGCAGTATTTT
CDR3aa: CATRDRGDADTQYF

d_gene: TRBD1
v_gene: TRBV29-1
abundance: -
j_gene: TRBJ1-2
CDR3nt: TGCAGCGCGGGACAGGGACCCACCTATGGCTACACCTTC
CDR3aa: CSAGQGPTYGYTF

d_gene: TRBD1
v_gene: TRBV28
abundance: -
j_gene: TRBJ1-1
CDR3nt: TGTGCCAGCAGGTTCCGGGACAGGGCTCTTGCTGAAGCTTTCTTT
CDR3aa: CASRFRDRALAEAFF

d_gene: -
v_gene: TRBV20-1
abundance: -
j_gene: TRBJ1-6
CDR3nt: TGCAGTGCTAGTACCCGGGTTCGGATTGATTCACCCCTCCACTTT
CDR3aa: CSASTRVRIDSPLHF

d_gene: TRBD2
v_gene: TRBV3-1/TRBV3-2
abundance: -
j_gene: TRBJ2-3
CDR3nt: TGTGCCAGCAGCCAAGAAGCAACCGGGGGGGGCACAGATACGCAGTATTTT
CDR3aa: CASSQEATGGGTDTQYF

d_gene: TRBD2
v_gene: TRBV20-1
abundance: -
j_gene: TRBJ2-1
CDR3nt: TGCAGTGCAAGTCCTTCGGCGGGGGGTTACAATGAGCAGTTCTTC
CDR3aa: CSASPSAGGYNEQFF

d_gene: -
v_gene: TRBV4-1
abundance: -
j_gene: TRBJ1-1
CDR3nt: TGCGCCAGCAGCCAAGAGGGCGCGAGGGTGAACACTGAAGCTTTCTTT
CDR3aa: CASSQEGARVNTEAFF

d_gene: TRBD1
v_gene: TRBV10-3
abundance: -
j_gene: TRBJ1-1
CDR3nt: TGTGCCAAACGACCGGACAGGGACACTGAAGCTTTCTTT
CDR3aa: CAKRPDRDTEAFF

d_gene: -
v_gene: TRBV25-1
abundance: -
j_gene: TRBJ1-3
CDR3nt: TGTGCCAGCAGTGGAGGGGGAAACACCATATATTTT
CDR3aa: CASSGGGNTIYF

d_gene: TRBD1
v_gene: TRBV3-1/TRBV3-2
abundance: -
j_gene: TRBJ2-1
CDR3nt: TGTGCCAGCAGTCCCGGTATAAGGACAGGGATTAATGAGCAGTTCTTC
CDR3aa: CASSPGIRTGINEQFF

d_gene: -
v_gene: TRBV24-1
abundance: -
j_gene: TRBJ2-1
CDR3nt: TGTGCCACCAGACAGGGTCCGCACAGTGAGCAGTTCTTC
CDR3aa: CATRQGPHSEQFF

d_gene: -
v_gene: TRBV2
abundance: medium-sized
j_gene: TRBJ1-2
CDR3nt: TGTGCCAGCAGTGTCCCAGGACAGAATAACTATGGCTACACCTTC
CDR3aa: CASSVPGQNNYGYTF

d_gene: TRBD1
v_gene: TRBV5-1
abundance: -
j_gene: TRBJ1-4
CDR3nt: TGCGCCAGCAGCGGGTCGACAGGGACTAATGAAAAACTGTTTTTT
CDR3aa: CASSGSTGTNEKLFF

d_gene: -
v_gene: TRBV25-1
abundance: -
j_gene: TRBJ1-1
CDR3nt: TGTGCCAGCAGTGAATGGGGGGGGGAGACTGAAGCTTTTTTT
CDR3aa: CASSEWGGETEAFF

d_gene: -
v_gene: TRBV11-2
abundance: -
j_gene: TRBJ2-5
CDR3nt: TGTGCCAGCAGCCCTGGACATTCCACGGAGACCCAGTACTTC
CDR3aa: CASSPGHSTETQYF

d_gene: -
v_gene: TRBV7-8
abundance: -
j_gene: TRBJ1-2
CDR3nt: TGTGCCAGCAGCTTAGGAGGGAAGTATGGCTACACCTTC
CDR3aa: CASSLGGKYGYTF

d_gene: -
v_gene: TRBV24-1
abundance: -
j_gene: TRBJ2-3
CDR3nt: TGTGCCACCAGTGACCCAGGAGGGGCAAGAGATACGCAGTATTTT
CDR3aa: CATSDPGGARDTQYF

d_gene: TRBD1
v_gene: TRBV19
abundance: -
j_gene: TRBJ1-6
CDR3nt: TGTGCCAGTACCGTGACAGGGGGCGGTTCACCCCTCCACTTT
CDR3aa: CASTVTGGGSPLHF

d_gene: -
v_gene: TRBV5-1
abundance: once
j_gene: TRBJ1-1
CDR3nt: TGTGCCAGCAGCTTGGGGCCATCGAACACTGAAGCTTTCTTT
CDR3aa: CASSLGPSNTEAFF

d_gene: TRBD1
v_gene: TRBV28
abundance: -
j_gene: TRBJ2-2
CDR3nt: TGTGCCAGCCGAACAGGGGGACCGACCGGGGAGCTGTTTTTT
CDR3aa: CASRTGGPTGELFF

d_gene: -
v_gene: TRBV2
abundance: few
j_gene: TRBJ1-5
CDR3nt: TGTGCCAGCAGGGCCCGGACAGTTCAGCCCCAGCATTTT
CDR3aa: CASRARTVQPQHF

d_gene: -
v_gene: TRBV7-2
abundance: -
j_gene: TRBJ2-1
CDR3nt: TGTGCCAGCAGCTTAGTAGAGAATGAGCAGTTCTTC
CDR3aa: CASSLVENEQFF

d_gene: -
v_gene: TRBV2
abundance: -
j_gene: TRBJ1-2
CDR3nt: TGTGCCAGCAGTGAAATGGGGCTACGTCCCTATGGCTACACCTTC
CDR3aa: CASSEMGLRPYGYTF

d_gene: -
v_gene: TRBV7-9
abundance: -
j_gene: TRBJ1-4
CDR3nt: TGTGCCAGCAGCCCGCGCGGGGGGAACGAAAAACTGTTTTTT
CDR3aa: CASSPRGGNEKLFF

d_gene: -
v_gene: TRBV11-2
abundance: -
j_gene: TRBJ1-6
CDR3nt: TGTGCCAGCAGCTTCAGGAGGGACTATAATTCACCCCTCCACTTT
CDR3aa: CASSFRRDYNSPLHF

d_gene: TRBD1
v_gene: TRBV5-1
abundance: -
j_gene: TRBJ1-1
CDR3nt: TGCGCCAGCATTGGGACAGGGGGACACACTGAAGCTTTCTTT
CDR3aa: CASIGTGGHTEAFF

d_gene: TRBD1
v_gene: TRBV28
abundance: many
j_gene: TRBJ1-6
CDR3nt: TGTGCCAGCAGTTTTAGGACAGGAAATTCACCCCTCCACTTT
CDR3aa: CASSFRTGNSPLHF